The T cell receptor (beta chain) under discussion was sequenced for a study of cytomegalovirus exposure and HLA in healthy donors. Broader study findings: A later analysis showed that HLA-associated TCR beta chains had undergone more clonal expansion than equally common others. A previous analysis found most TCR beta V segments productive roughly 87% or roughly 30% of the time. The availability of immune exposure information extended only to CMV serostatus.

With regard to this clone: The antigen remains undetermined.

PCR employed 60 Vbeta and 13 Jbeta primers. Sequencing was performed with immunoSEQ multiplex PCR; in TCRdb, only in-frame clones are kept and a portion is missing. The data show approximately 200,000 clones, roughly 80% seen once. The CDR3 extends over 16 amino acids. After removal of 2 bases from V and 4 bases from J, the junction contained 8 bases not matched to a gene. Germline-derived CDR1 and CDR2 are SGHRS and YFSETQ. The TCR was taken from a woman in her forties or fifties in good health and CMV-seropositive. The rearrangement joins TRBV5-1 to TRBJ2-2; 7 bases fit TRBD2. Sequenced input: PBMCs. The CDR3 DNA follows: TGCGCCAGCAGCTTCACTGCGGGAGAGAGCACCGGGGAGCTGTTTTTT. Protein sequence: CASSFTAGESTGELFF.